This paragraph covers one T cell receptor beta chain sequence. Which antigen it targets is not known. Base qualities are not provided; no much larger clone lies one nucleotide away. These data originate in a study of technical replicates of blood from several donors (dated by TCRdb to the late 2010s). Receptors were amplified or captured by the immunoSEQ multiplex PCR assay. TCRdb took over this immuneACCESS table, retaining in-frame rearrangements with V and J assigned. Such tables are incomplete; in checked studies, under half of the missing clones stem from an unresolved V gene, and the remainder is unexplained. The sample has over 85,000 clones on record, 96% of them singletons. Of the sample, 0.36% is held by the ten largest clones. Deletion took 5 bases off V and 6 bases off J, with a span of 18 bases between the germline ends. From the cysteine up to the phenylalanine, the CDR3 has a length of 15 residues. The only DNA kept is the CDR3, 45 bases in frame from the first base. Sequences MNHEY (CDR1) and SMNVEV (CDR2) are obtained from the germline V gene (reference sequence).

The sequenced material came from T cells isolated from PBMCs. This clonotype originated in a human donor in good health. This sequence uses TRBV27 and TRBJ2-3; the D region possibly corresponds to TRBD2 (8 bases align). The CDR3 has the sequence CASSLSGTAWDTQYF. In nucleotide form, the sequence is TGTGCCAGCAGTCTTAGCGGGACAGCGTGGGATACGCAGTATTTT.